The 17 T cell receptor beta chains below all came from one sample that was sequenced in a study of early T cells in non-severe SARS-CoV-2 infection. Via MiXCR, TCRdb re-called the 5' RACE reads, giving one row per CDR3 protein. This sample has fewer than 85,000 distinct CDR3 sequences, with 11% found just once. The material sequenced was whole blood, taken at baseline. All receptors come from an adult who was a healthcare worker with PCR-confirmed SARS-CoV-2 infection or an uninfected control (not recorded which).

This clonotype showed up just a few times. This chain uses TRBV6-4 with TRBJ2-1; TRBD2 matches at 9 bases. Per germline, CDR1 MRHNA and CDR2 SNTAGT. This CDR3 is 14 amino acids long. Trimming removed 4 bases from V and 10 bases from J; junction bases left unmatched: 8. DNA of the CDR3: TGTGCCAGCAGTGCCGAGACTAGCGGCGTCGAGCAGTTCTTC. Encoded protein: CASSAETSGVEQFF.

In this sample, this clonotype turned up a few times. This rearrangement joins TRBV29-1 to TRBJ1-1; no clear D. The CDR3 has 13 residues. Germline V gene data show CDR1 as SQVTM and CDR2 as ANQGSEA. The germline V and J ends were trimmed by 3 bases and 4 bases, with 12 bases remaining between them. The CDR3 DNA follows: TGCAGCGTTGACTACATACTACTCACTGAAGCTTTCTTT. Protein: CSVDYILLTEAFF.

This clonotype was counted between two and nine times. The V call is TRBV5-1, the J call TRBJ2-1; possible D gene TRBD1, 6 bases. Per the germline V gene, CDR1 is SGHRS and CDR2 is YFSETQ. The V end was cut by 0 bases, the J end by 12 bases, with 16 bases between. This CDR3 is 14 amino acids long. For the CDR3, the DNA is TGCGCCAGCAGCTTGGGACAGGCGGGCACGGGGCAGTTCTTC. Translated: CASSLGQAGTGQFF.

CDR3 in amino acids: CSVLEPDTQYF. CDR3 coding DNA: TGCAGCGTCCTAGAGCCAGATACGCAGTATTTT. The rearrangement uses TRBV29-1 and TRBJ2-3, with D unclear. CDR3 length: 11 amino acids. V lost 6 bases and J 4 bases, leaving 8 bases between the germline ends. CDR1 and CDR2 from the germline V gene are SQVTM and ANQGSEA.

This clonotype came up many times. V and J are TRBV5-1 and TRBJ2-2; 7 bases line up with TRBD1. The V and J ends lost 2 bases and 3 bases, in that order; junction bases with no gene match: 1. The germline gives CDR1 SGHRS, CDR2 YFSETQ. The CDR3 totals 14 residues. The CDR3 DNA sequence: TGCGCCAGCAGCTTTACAGGGGACACCGGGGAGCTGTTTTTT. Translating it yields CASSFTGDTGELFF.

This clonotype occurred a few times. The chain is built from TRBV28 and TRBJ1-5; TRBD1 matches at 9 bases. This CDR3 comprises 16 residues. Per germline, CDR1 MDHEN and CDR2 SYDVKM. J lost 6 bases, V lost 4 bases, and 10 bases had no gene match. CDR3 amino acids: CASSYLDRGMSQPQHF. The DNA of the CDR3 is TGTGCCAGCAGTTATCTGGACAGGGGAATGTCTCAGCCCCAGCATTTT.

This clonotype came up many times. The chain has TRBV6-4 and TRBJ2-1; D is uncertain. V dropped 4 bases and J dropped 6 bases, with 10 bases sitting between them. CDR3 length: 13 residues. CDR1 is MRHNA, CDR2 SNTAGT, per germline. CDR3 nucleotides: TGTGCCAGCAGTGCGGGTACCGCCAATGAGCAGTTCTTC. Residues: CASSAGTANEQFF.

This clonotype has a handful of counts. V usage is TRBV11-2 and J usage is TRBJ1-3; tentatively, D is TRBD1 (5 bases). The CDR3 has 14 residues. Trimming removed 4 bases at V and 0 bases at J, with 7 bases between. In germline, CDR1 is SGHAT, CDR2 FQNNGV. In DNA, the CDR3 is TGTGCCAGCAGCTGGGGGTTCTCTGGAAACACCATATATTTT. Protein sequence: CASSWGFSGNTIYF.

This clonotype has a handful of counts. The chain couples TRBV29-1 to TRBJ1-5, with a weak D call TRBD1 (5 bases). Germline lookup yields CDR1 SQVTM and CDR2 ANQGSEA. The CDR3 is 13 residues long. Trimming pared 5 bases from V and 2 bases from J, leaving 10 bases between. CDR3: CSVRGGGNQPQHF. The CDR3 DNA follows: TGCAGCGTTAGGGGTGGCGGCAATCAGCCCCAGCATTTT.

This clonotype has at least ten counts. The chain has TRBV6-2 or TRBV6-3 and TRBJ1-3; no clear D. This CDR3 has 14 residues. Trimming stripped 8 bases from V and 0 bases from J, with 11 bases between. Per the germline V gene, CDR1 is MNHEY and CDR2 is SVGEGT. CDR3 protein: CASSEDFSGNTIYF. For the CDR3, the DNA is TGTGCCAGCTCCGAGGACTTCTCTGGAAACACCATATATTTT.

This clonotype was seen many times. The gene calls are TRBV6-2 or TRBV6-3 and TRBJ1-6, with D hard to call. The germline gives CDR1 MNHEY, CDR2 SVGEGT. The CDR3 extends over 13 amino acids. V shed 2 bases and J shed 14 bases, with 13 bases lying between them. DNA for the CDR3: TGTGCCAGCAGTTACACCCGAGTGAAAGCCCTCCACTTT. The encoded protein is CASSYTRVKALHF.

This clonotype showed up many times. The chain links TRBV28 to TRBJ2-3; D call uncertain. V dropped 6 bases and J dropped 4 bases, with 5 bases sitting between them. CDR3 size: 11 residues. CDR1 is MDHEN and CDR2 is SYDVKM in the germline V gene. The CDR3 region has the DNA TGTGCCAGCAGACGTTCAGATACGCAGTATTTT. It yields the protein CASRRSDTQYF.

This clonotype came up many times. The J gene is TRBJ1-4, the V gene TRBV2, with unresolved D. Trimming took 6 bases from V and 4 from J, leaving 9 bases between them. The germline V gene has CDR1 SNHLY and CDR2 FYNNEI. The CDR3 has 13 amino acids. CDR3 sequence (DNA): TGTGCCAGCAGACCCAGGTTTAATGAAAAACTGTTTTTT. As protein: CASRPRFNEKLFF.

The chain couples TRBV19 to TRBJ1-1, with unresolved D. V lost 4 bases and J 2 bases, leaving 8 bases between the germline ends. The CDR3 is 13 amino acids. Germline CDR1 reads LNHDA; CDR2 reads SQIVND (reference sequence). Written as DNA, the CDR3 is TGTGCCAGTAGTACTCGCGTTAACACTGAAGCTTTCTTT. This gives the protein CASSTRVNTEAFF.

This chain joins TRBV30 and TRBJ2-7; TRBD1 agrees at 7 bases. V was clipped by 5 bases and J by 4 bases; unmatched bases: 5. CDR3 length: 12 amino acids. The germline CDR1 and CDR2 sequences are GTSNPN and SVGIG (reference sequence). CDR3 DNA sequence: TGTGCCTGGGGGACAGCACAATACGAGCAGTACTTC. Its translation is CAWGTAQYEQYF.

This clonotype was observed a few times. The V call is TRBV5-1, the J call TRBJ2-3; D might be TRBD1 (6 bases). Germline V gene sequence: CDR1 SGHRS, CDR2 YFSETQ. There are 18 residues in the CDR3. With 5 bases removed from V and 2 bases from J, the gap between germline ends came to 24 bases. The CDR3 loop reads CASSLIWIRGSDTDTQYF. The CDR3 DNA is TGCGCCAGCAGTCTAATTTGGATCAGGGGATCCGACACAGATACGCAGTATTTT.

This clonotype was seen a handful of times. The V and J genes are TRBV6-5 and TRBJ1-1; D is possibly TRBD1 (5 bases). CDR3 length: 12 amino acids. CDR1 and CDR2 (germline): MNHEY, SVGAGI. The ends were cut back, 6 bases at V and 6 bases at J, with 11 bases in the middle. The CDR3 DNA sequence: TGTGCCAGCAGAGGACAAACCCCTGAAGCTTTCTTT. Translated: CASRGQTPEAFF.